This T cell receptor beta chain was obtained from a study of T cell responses to AZD1222 COVID-19 vaccine. With 0 bases removed from V and 11 bases from J, the gap between germline ends came to 15 bases. Germline CDR1 reads SGHNT; CDR2 reads YYREEE (reference sequence). The CDR3 runs 13 residues. Assay: immunoSEQ multiplex PCR; the TCRdb copy retains only in-frame clones and omits some. The sample carries about 120,000 clones, under 95% recorded once. This clonotype was obtained from an adult who received the AZD1222 COVID-19 vaccine. The J gene is TRBJ2-7, the V gene TRBV5-4, with a weak D call TRBD1 (6 bases). Specimen: peripheral blood, collected 28 days after the second AZD1222 dose. CDR3 sequence reads: CASSLGTDRLEYF. The CDR3 DNA sequence: TGTGCCAGCAGCTTGGGGACAGACCGCCTGGAGTACTTC.